This T cell receptor (beta chain) comes out of a study of cytomegalovirus exposure and HLA in healthy donors (dated by TCRdb to between 2016 and 2019). Describing the broader study: In an earlier analysis of 587 of the donors, around 290 Gb of sequence data and approximately 100 million unique TCR beta sequences from about 179 million T cells were reported. The study aimed to test whether cataloging public T cell receptors could reveal signatures of past pathogen exposure. Donor age, sex, ethnicity and CMV serostatus were collected together with the repertoire data. In a later analysis, previously published TCR beta repertoires from roughly 710 donors were re-analyzed and high-resolution HLA genotyping was added so that TCR occurrence patterns could be studied. An early release that covered about 640 HLA-typed donors contained approximately 290 gigabases of sequencing data and 85 million to 100 million unique TCR sequences. The genetic ancestry cluster associated with self-reported Caucasian donors included about four fifths of the 398 genotyped donors. The study profiled the T cell repertoires of around 700 subjects by immunosequencing and related them to cytomegalovirus serostatus. In an earlier analysis of around 540 of the donors, high-throughput TCR beta sequencing was used to judge whether each TCR beta V gene segment behaved as functional or pseudogenic. Besides the first cohort of around 670 subjects, a separate validation cohort made up of over 100 different subjects was used. All discovery cohort repertoires had been generated using a single sequencing platform. Both class I and class II loci were covered by HLA typing, at four-digit resolution. The number of typed donors differed by locus: about 620-630 for A, B, C, DRB1 and DQB1; 500 to 550 for DQA1; 600 to 610 for DPA1; and about 470 for DPB1. In the later analysis, no new phenotypic data were used to find candidate immune exposures; instead, reliance was placed on TCR beta sequences and their occurrence across donors. On average, roughly 250,000 unique TCR beta nucleotide sequences were sequenced per donor among 398 genotyped donors of the cohort, with roughly 20% of those sequences being non-productive. High-throughput TCR immunosequencing, statistical association of individual TCRs with disease status, and machine learning were combined to predict cytomegalovirus infection status. A later genetic analysis took genome-wide SNP genotypes for about 55% of the 666 donors and used that subset as a discovery cohort. Roughly five DR-DQ haplotypes were handled as single units for association and clustering because linkage in the cohort was strong. Broad study findings and their caveats: In vitro tests confirmed that a few of the cytomegalovirus-associated TCR beta chains recognize cytomegalovirus antigens. A group of highly shared sequence variants was considered likely to be a technical artifact of the sequencing pipeline. CMV serostatus was the only immune exposure information available for the cohort. In this cohort, only TCR beta chains were sequenced, and detectable features were limited by the absence of alpha or paired-chain data. An association between a missense DCLRE1C variant and V-gene and J-gene trimming of TCR beta chains was found in a later genetic analysis and replicated in an independent cohort. Linkage disequilibrium might explain the correlated functional status among segregating V segments, but an unknown experimental factor could not be excluded. In the study, approximately 160 TCR beta chains were listed as associated with cytomegalovirus. The classifier was reported to diagnose cytomegalovirus status with high specificity and sensitivity in both the original and validation cohorts. A later analysis reported that several top co-occurrence clusters appeared linked to parvovirus B19, influenza, CMV and Epstein-Barr virus. A later analysis found that TCR association rates varied across HLA loci, with DRB1 alleles showing the most associated TCRs and HLA-C alleles the fewest. The presence/absence analyses assumed that sequencing depth was roughly uniform across donors, and that assumption may not be true. Roughly 17 rarely observed V segments, including chromosome 9 orphons, were excluded from the earlier analysis of some 590 of the donors because counts were too low. While some public TCRs were present in many individuals, most TCR sequences turned up only very rarely across donors. Because some donors lacked HLA typing at each locus, the association tests relied only on the typed subset. According to the authors, the approach could potentially be generalized to other disease states and immunological phenotypes. According to a later analysis, most CMV-associated TCR beta chains appeared to be HLA-restricted, and the HLA associations seemed to be driven largely by CMV exposure. A further reported finding was that TCR beta sequences accurately predicted the HLA-A and HLA-B alleles for most subjects in the first cohort. In an earlier analysis of some 500 of the donors, most TCR beta V segments were observed in productive rearrangements about 87% or about 30% of the time, broadly matching IMGT annotations. Compared with equally common non-associated chains, HLA-associated TCR beta chains in a later analysis were more clonally expanded and had lower generation probabilities. The 87-base-pair reads could not distinguish some IMGT-functional V segments, including TRBV6-2 and TRBV6-3, so those segments were excluded. Strong co-occurrence of HLA alleles, especially DR and DQ, made assigning TCR associations to individual alleles difficult. Specific HLA alleles were associated with some 15,000 TCR beta sequences at a false discovery rate of 0.05 in a later analysis. Compared with the roughly 700-donor mean, donors in an Asian-associated ancestry cluster had fewer N-insertions in productive TCRs, according to a later genetic analysis.

In total, 600 or so healthy bone marrow donors made up the cohort. Cohort members were all nominally healthy when sampled, although unrecorded immune exposures were likely present. The donor tested CMV seronegative, placing the donor among the 350 to 400 seronegative members of the cohort. A peripheral blood sample was collected from each donor, and TCR beta sequencing was performed on peripheral blood mononuclear cells. Genomic DNA extraction from the blood cell samples was performed with the Qiagen DNeasy Blood Extraction Kit. Trimmed from V: 5 bases; trimmed from J: 2 bases; junction bases lacking a gene match: 3. The CDR3, cysteine through phenylalanine, is 15 amino acids long. Only the CDR3 DNA stays, 45 bases, in frame from base 1. The germline V gene sets CDR1 to MDHEN and CDR2 to SYDVKM. Worth noting for this clone: Its antigen remains undetermined. No much larger clone exists at a distance of one base, and base qualities are not known. The sample carries other DNA sequences with the same CDR3.

Library preparation was by the immunoSEQ multiplex PCR assay. The multiplex PCR relied on a mix of 60 forward primers for TCR Vbeta segments and 13 reverse primers for TCR Jbeta segments. A multiplex PCR assay on genomic DNA amplified the CDR3 region of rearranged TCR beta genes. On the Illumina HiSeq System, the amplified TCR beta libraries were sequenced as 87-base-pair reads. Processing in the source paper ran as follows. Across the 500 to 700 repertoires, a later analysis counted roughly 77 million unique TCR beta chains, 8.5 million to 12 million of which were shared by at least two donors. Raw reads were error-corrected and collapsed into unique sequences with a nearest-neighbor algorithm that merged closely related sequences to remove PCR and sequencing errors. V, D and J gene segments were assigned by aligning CDR3 sequences to IMGT reference sequences. For a sequence to be retained, a match of at least six nucleotides was required to both a V gene segment and a J gene segment. Rearrangements were called productive when the CDR3 lacked stop codons and stayed in frame with V and J; all others were non-productive. Following IMGT convention, CDR3 was defined as the stretch from the second conserved V-encoded cysteine to the conserved J-encoded phenylalanine. Sequences without an unambiguous match to a single V gene segment were excluded from the earlier analysis of approximately 600 of the donors. In an earlier analysis of several hundred of the donors, a V segment was called functional when productive rearrangements were above 56.7%, and segregating when the standard deviation between donors exceeded 5%. A statistical classification framework was developed to diagnose cytomegalovirus status using the catalog of TCR beta chain sequences. In a later analysis, V and J genes were assigned by comparing TCR nucleotide sequences against IMGT/GENE-DB human TR gene sequences. The TCRdist pipeline was used in a later analysis to assign CDR3 sequences and most-parsimonious VDJ recombination scenarios. In a later analysis, each TCR beta chain was defined by its CDR3 amino acid sequence together with its V-gene family, and reads without a unique V-gene family were excluded. A later analysis removed 500 to 650 highly shared, low-generation-probability nucleotide sequences to deal with suspected cross-contamination and a sequencing artifact. A later analysis calculated a clonal expansion index for each public chain from normalized within-repertoire ranks of inferred template counts. In a later analysis, generation probabilities were computed using a VDJ recombination model fitted to out-of-frame rearrangements, and the results were checked against IGoR. A later analysis scored TCR-TCR, TCR-HLA and TCR-CMV co-occurrence with hypergeometric tests, applying a repertoire-size bias correction to TCR pairs. To estimate false discovery rates, a later analysis permuted the HLA or CMV assignments 20 times. In a later analysis, co-occurring TCRs were grouped using DBSCAN, and TCRdist sequence similarity was added for clustering within HLA-allele-positive subsets. Co-occurrence clustering excluded repertoires with fewer than 30,000 or more than 120,000 public chains, plus five with anomalous nucleotide sharing. The source is immuneACCESS, and TCRdb retained only in-frame sequences with V and J called. Part of the clones is not carried over; for the studies checked, unresolved V genes explain less than half of this, and the remainder is unexplained. Clone size and the V and J calls come from that table; the DNA yielded D and trimming. The sample records 150,000 to 200,000 clones, 65% to 85% of which are singletons. The top ten clones comprise less than 2% of the sample.

The sequence is built from TRBV28 and TRBJ2-1; TRBD2 matches 10 bases in the middle. Material for sequencing was PBMCs. This sequence originates from a man aged 18 to 30 in good health and CMV-seronegative. The sequenced DNA is TGTGCCAGCAGTCCAAGCGGGAGGGCCTACAATGAGCAGTTCTTC. This encodes CASSPSGRAYNEQFF. Supplemented by the reference TRBV28 and TRBJ2-1 proteins around the CDR3, the complete variable domain is DVKVTQSSRYLVKRTGEKVFLECVQDMDHENMFWYRQDPGLGLRLIYFSYDVKMKEKGDIPEGYSVSREKKERFSLILESASTNQTSMYLCASSPSGRAYNEQFFGPGTRLTVL.